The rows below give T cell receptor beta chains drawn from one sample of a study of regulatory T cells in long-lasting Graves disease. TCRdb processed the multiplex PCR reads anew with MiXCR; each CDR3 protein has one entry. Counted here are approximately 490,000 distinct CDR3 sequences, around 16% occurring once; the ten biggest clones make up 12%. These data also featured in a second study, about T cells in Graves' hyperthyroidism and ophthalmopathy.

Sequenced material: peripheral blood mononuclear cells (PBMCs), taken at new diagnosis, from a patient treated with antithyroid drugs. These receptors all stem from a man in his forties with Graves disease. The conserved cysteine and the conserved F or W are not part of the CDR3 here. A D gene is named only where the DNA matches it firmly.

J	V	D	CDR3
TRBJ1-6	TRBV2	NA	ASSVEGPSPLH
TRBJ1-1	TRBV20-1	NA	SARNTGTEAF
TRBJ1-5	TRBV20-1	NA	SAPDGTLNQPQH
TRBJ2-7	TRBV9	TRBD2	ASSVEPGRAYEQY
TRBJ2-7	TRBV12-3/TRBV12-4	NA	ASSFPPGVGLYEQY
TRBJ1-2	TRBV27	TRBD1	ASSDRGRGFGYGYT
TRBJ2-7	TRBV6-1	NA	ASGVGRPSFYEQY
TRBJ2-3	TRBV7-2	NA	ASSITSPPDTQY
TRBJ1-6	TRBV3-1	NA	ASSQDPGLGGLNSPLH
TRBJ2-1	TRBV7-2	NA	ASSPGGPLPNEQF
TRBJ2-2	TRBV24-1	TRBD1	ATSDLPTDRGHRGAV
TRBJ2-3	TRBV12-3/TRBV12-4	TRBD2	ASSKTSGTFTDTQY
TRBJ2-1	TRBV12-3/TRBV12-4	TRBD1	ASLPTGKRNEQF
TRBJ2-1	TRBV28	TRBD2	ASTGLAGVSEQF
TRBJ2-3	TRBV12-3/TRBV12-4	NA	ASWGRSTDTQY
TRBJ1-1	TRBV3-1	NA	ASSGSRGTEAF
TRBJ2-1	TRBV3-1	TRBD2	ASSQETSGLPYNEQF
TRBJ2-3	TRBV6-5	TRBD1	ASSYGTGGPPDTQY
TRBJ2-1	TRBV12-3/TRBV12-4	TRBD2	ASSFGTSSYNEQF
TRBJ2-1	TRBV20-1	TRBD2	SASSTSGRANEQF
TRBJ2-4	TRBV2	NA	ASRLNRVAKNIQY
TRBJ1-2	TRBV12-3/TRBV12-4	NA	ASSSGIGYT
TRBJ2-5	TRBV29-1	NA	SVAGTSQETQY
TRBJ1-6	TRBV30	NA	AWSRRNSPLH
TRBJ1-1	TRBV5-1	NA	ASSPEQPMITEAF
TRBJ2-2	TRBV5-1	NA	ASSLEYSSTGELF
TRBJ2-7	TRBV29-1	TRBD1	SVDQGAHEQY
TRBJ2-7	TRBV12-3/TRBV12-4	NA	ASSTGTSSSYEQY
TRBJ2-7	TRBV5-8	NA	ASSFYRVDHEQY
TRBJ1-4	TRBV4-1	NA	ASSQLRGNNEKLF
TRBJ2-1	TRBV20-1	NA	SAIYNEQF
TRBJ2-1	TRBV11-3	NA	ASSPPGTANNEQF
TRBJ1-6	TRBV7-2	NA	ASAAGANSPLH
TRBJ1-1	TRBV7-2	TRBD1	ASSSRRTGEAF
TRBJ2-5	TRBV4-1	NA	ASSQLSSLETQY
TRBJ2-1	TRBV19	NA	ASSLRPVIHNEQF
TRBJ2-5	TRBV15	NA	ATSPLGGGEETQY
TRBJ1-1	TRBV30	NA	AWRETEAF
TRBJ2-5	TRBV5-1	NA	ASSTGLTGETQY
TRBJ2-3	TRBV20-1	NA	SAGPEDTQY
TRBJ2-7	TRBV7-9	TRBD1	ASSGGDRGPYEQY